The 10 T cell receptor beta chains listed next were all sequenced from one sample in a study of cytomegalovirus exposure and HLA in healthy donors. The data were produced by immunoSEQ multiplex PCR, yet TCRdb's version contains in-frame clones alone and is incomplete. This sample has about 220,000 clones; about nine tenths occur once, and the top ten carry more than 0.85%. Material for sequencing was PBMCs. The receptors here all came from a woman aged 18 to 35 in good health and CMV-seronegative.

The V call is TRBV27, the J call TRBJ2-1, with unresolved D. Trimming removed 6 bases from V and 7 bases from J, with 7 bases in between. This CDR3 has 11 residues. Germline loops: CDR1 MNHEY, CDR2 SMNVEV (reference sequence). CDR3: CASRTQNEQFF. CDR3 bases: TGTGCCAGCAGGACTCAAAATGAGCAGTTCTTC.

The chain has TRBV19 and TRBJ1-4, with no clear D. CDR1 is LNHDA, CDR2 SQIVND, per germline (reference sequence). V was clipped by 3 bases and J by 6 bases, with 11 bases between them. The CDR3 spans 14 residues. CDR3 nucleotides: TGTGCCAGTAGTATCCCGGGGTCCGATGAAAAACTGTTTTTT. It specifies CASSIPGSDEKLFF.

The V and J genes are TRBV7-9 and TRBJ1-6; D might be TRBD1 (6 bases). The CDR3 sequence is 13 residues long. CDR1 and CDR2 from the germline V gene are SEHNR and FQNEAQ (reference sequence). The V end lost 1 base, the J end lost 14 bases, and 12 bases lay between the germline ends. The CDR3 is CASSLGAEGALHF. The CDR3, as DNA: TGTGCCAGCAGCTTAGGGGCCGAGGGGGCCCTCCACTTT.

The CDR3 DNA reads as TGTGCCAGCTCCAACCGCAGGACAGGGGACACCGGGGAGCTGTTTTTT. This translates into CASSNRRTGDTGELFF. The chain joins TRBV18 to TRBJ2-2, with TRBD1 matching over 9 bases. The J segment lost 3 bases and the V segment lost 6 bases, leaving 8 bases of the junction unmatched. Germline values: CDR1 KGHSH, CDR2 LQKENI. The CDR3 is made up of 16 amino acids.

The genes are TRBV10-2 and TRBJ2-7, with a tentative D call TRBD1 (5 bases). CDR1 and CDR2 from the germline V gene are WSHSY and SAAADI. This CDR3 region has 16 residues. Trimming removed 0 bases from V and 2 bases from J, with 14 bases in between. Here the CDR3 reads CASSESQGPLPYEQYF. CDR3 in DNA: TGCGCCAGCAGTGAGTCGCAGGGCCCCCTTCCCTACGAGCAGTACTTC.

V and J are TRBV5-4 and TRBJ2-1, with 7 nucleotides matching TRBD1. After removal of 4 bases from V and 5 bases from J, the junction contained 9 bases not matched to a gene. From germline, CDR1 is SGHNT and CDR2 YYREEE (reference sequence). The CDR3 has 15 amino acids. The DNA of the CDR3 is TGTGCCAGCAGCCCCAGGACAGGTAGAGACAATGAGCAGTTCTTC. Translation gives CASSPRTGRDNEQFF.

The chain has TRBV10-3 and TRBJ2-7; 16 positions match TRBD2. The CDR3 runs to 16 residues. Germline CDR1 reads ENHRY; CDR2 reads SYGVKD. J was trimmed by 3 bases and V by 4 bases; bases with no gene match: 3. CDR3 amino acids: CAISGGLAGGGYEQYF. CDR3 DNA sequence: TGTGCCATCAGTGGGGGACTAGCGGGAGGGGGCTACGAGCAGTACTTC.

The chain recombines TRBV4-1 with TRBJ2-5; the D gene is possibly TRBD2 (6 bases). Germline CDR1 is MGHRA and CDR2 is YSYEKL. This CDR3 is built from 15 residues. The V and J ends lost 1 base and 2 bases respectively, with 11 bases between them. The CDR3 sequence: CASSQVRRGQETQYF. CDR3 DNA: TGCGCCAGCAGCCAAGTACGGCGGGGTCAAGAGACCCAGTACTTC.

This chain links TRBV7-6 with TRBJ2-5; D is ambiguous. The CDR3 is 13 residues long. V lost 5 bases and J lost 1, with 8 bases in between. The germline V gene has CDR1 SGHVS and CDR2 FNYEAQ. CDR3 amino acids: CASSPRLQETQYF. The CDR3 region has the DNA TGTGCCAGCAGCCCGCGCCTCCAAGAGACCCAGTACTTC.

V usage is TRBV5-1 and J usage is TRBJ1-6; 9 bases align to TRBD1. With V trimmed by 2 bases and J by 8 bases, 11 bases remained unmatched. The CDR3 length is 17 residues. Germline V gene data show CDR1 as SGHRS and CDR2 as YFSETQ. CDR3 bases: TGCGCCAGCAGCTTAAGGACAGGGGCCTTATTGGATTCACCCCTCCACTTT. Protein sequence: CASSLRTGALLDSPLHF.